This T cell receptor beta chain emerged from a study of shared clonotypes between healthy human individuals. Study-wide results and limits: Researchers found naive subsets generally carried larger estimated richness than memory subsets. With several donors compared, roughly 5% of naive CD4 clonotypes were shared.

Remarks on this clone: Its antigen is not identified.

The CDR3 loop spans 17 amino acids. Trimming shortened V by 2 bases and J by 2 bases, and 13 bases separated the two germline ends. Germline V lookup: CDR1 SGHDN, CDR2 FVKESK. Repertoires were generated with immunoSEQ multiplex PCR, while TCRdb's copy carries only in-frame clones and drops some. The data hold millions of clones, with 95% observed a single time. The donor cohort consisted entirely of Caucasian adults residing in Nashville, Tennessee. V gene TRBV14 combines with J gene TRBJ2-6; D remains ambiguous. The receptor comes from a man aged 18 to 30 in good health. Sequenced input: naive CD4+ T cells sorted from blood. The subset here: CD45RA+ positively selected. CDR3 DNA sequence: TGTGCCAGCAGCCAAATACAGCTTATAGCTGGGGCCAACGTCCTGACTTTC. This translates into CASSQIQLIAGANVLTF.